The present T cell receptor (beta chain) was sequenced within a study of blood T cell repertoires in COVID-19. Background on the study: COVID-19 samples from acute and convalescent phases originated in the United States, Italy and Spain. T cells, B-cell-depleted T cells, or PBMCs provided the cDNA or gDNA that served as material.

Germline trimming cut 7 bases from V and 5 bases from J; bases unmatched to any gene: 2. This CDR3 contains 14 residues. CDR1 SNHLY and CDR2 FYNNEI come from the germline V gene. Per the authors' pipeline: For nucleated cells, counts were estimated from reference gene primer amplification. Clones were sequenced by immunoSEQ multiplex PCR, and TCRdb holds only the in-frame ones, with some missing. V and J calls and clone size are as listed in that table; D and trimming were resolved from the DNA. The profile shows around 300,000 clones, 80% to 90% of them singletons. The chain is built from TRBV2 and TRBJ2-2, with 12 bases matching TRBD1. The sequenced sample consisted of peripheral blood. The origin of this receptor is a woman aged 70-85 years with acute or convalescent COVID-19. The DNA for the CDR3 is TGTGCCAGCAAGGGACAGGGGGCAACCGGGGAGCTGTTTTTT. It yields the protein CASKGQGATGELFF.